The 16 T cell receptor beta chains below come from one sample, sequenced in a study of T cells in Graves' hyperthyroidism and ophthalmopathy. It was RNA transcripts that yielded the amplified TCR beta CDR3 regions. A set of HTBI primers served as the primers for a first-round RT-PCR of the TCR CDR3. A single record per CDR3 protein comes from TCRdb applying MiXCR to the multiplex PCR reads. The data show approximately 560,000 distinct CDR3 sequences, around 14% seen once. Sequencing was performed on blood. These TCRs come from a woman aged 30 to 39 with Graves' hyperthyroidism.

This chain links TRBV19 with TRBJ2-2, with D tentatively TRBD1 or TRBD2 (5 bases each). The CDR3 is 16 amino acids. CDR1 is LNHDA and CDR2 is SQIVND in the germline V gene (reference sequence). V lost 3 bases to trimming and J lost 3 bases, with 14 bases between them. The CDR3 sequence is CASSIGAGRDTGELFF. The CDR3, as DNA: TGTGCCAGTAGTATCGGCGCAGGGCGGGACACCGGGGAGCTGTTTTTT. Based on the CDR3 plus reference TRBV19 and TRBJ2-2, the full variable domain is DGGITQSPKYLFRKEGQNVTLSCEQNLNHDAMYWYRQDPGQGLRLIYYSQIVNDFQKGDIAEGYSVSREKKESFPLTVTSAQKNPTAFYLCASSIGAGRDTGELFFGEGSRLTVL.

The sample holds many counts of this clonotype. The V gene is TRBV27, the J gene TRBJ1-1; D unclear. The CDR3 loop spans 14 amino acids. Germline V gene data show CDR1 as MNHEY and CDR2 as SMNVEV (reference sequence). Trimming left V 6 bases short and J 1 base short, with 12 bases between. The CDR3 loop is CASRRWDWNTEAFF. The CDR3 coding sequence is TGTGCCAGCAGAAGGTGGGATTGGAACACTGAAGCTTTCTTT.

A few counts support this clonotype. The chain recombines TRBV7-9 with TRBJ1-2; D is unresolved. The ends were cut back, 3 bases at V and 3 bases at J, with 8 bases in the middle. The germline V gene encodes CDR1 SEHNR and CDR2 FQNEAQ (reference sequence). CDR3 size: 13 residues. The CDR3 loop is CASSFDGDYGYTF. The CDR3 coding sequence is TGTGCCAGCAGCTTTGACGGGGACTATGGCTACACCTTC.

This clonotype was seen at least ten times. The chain links TRBV20-1 to TRBJ2-3; possibly TRBD2 for D (6 bases). The V gene's germline CDR1 is DFQATT and CDR2 SNEGSKA (reference sequence). The CDR3 is 11 residues long. The germline V and J ends were trimmed by 5 bases and 7 bases, with 10 bases remaining between them. CDR3 loop: CSARWDYTQYF. DNA for the CDR3: TGCAGTGCTCGATGGGACTATACGCAGTATTTT.

DNA of the CDR3: TGTGCCAGCAGCACTAGCGGGATGGGGGCAGATACGCAGTATTTT. Amino acid sequence: CASSTSGMGADTQYF. The chain employs TRBV9 and TRBJ2-3; 10 nucleotides agree with TRBD2. This CDR3 is 15 amino acids long. Germline V lookup: CDR1 SGDLS, CDR2 YYNGEE. J gave up 4 bases and V 4 bases, and 6 bases lay outside the gene matches.

This clonotype was recorded many times. The V call is TRBV5-1, the J call TRBJ2-7; 14 nucleotides match TRBD2. This CDR3 comprises 15 residues. CDR1 and CDR2 from the germline V gene are SGHRS and YFSETQ. The V gene end was trimmed by 3 bases and the J gene end by 7 bases; junction bases not matched to a gene: 6. CDR3 in amino acids: CASSWGTSGSTEQYF. CDR3 in DNA: TGCGCCAGCAGCTGGGGGACTAGCGGGAGTACTGAGCAGTACTTC. Full variable domain (outside the CDR3, taken from reference TRBV5-1 and TRBJ2-7): KAGVTQTPRYLIKTRGQQVTLSCSPISGHRSVSWYQQTPGQGLQFLFEYFSETQRNKGNFPGRFSGRQFSNSRSEMNVSTLELGDSALYLCASSWGTSGSTEQYFGPGTRLTVT.

This clonotype has more than one count but fewer than ten. The chain links TRBV3-1 to TRBJ2-1, with 7 nucleotides matching TRBD2. This CDR3 has 14 amino acids. V was clipped by 1 base and J by 9 bases; unmatched bases: 6. CDR1 LGHDT and CDR2 YNNKEL come from the germline V gene (reference sequence). The CDR3 DNA sequence: TGTGCCAGCAGCCAAGTAAGTGGGAGGGCTGAGCAGTTCTTC. This sequence encodes CASSQVSGRAEQFF.

The chain links TRBV9 to TRBJ2-5; TRBD1 might be the D (7 bases). This CDR3 is 15 amino acids long. The V gene's germline CDR1 is SGDLS and CDR2 YYNGEE. V lost 4 bases, J lost 5 bases, and 18 bases lay in between. This CDR3 reads CASSSETGRWETQYF. Here the CDR3 DNA reads TGTGCCAGCAGCTCGGAGACAGGGAGGTGGGAGACCCAGTACTTC.

The chain employs TRBV20-1 and TRBJ2-1, with D perhaps TRBD2 (6 bases). This CDR3 contains 14 residues. Trimming stripped 2 bases from V and 0 bases from J, with 8 bases between. Germline-derived CDR1 and CDR2 are DFQATT and SNEGSKA (reference sequence). The CDR3 bases are TGCAGTGCTAGACGGGGGAGCTCCTACAATGAGCAGTTCTTC. This gives the protein CSARRGSSYNEQFF.

In its sample, this clonotype was seen many times. The chain combines TRBV20-1 with TRBJ2-1; 8 nucleotides align to TRBD1. The germline V gene has CDR1 DFQATT and CDR2 SNEGSKA (reference sequence). The CDR3 is 13 amino acids. The CDR3 reads CSTLGQGVFEQFF. The DNA of the CDR3 is TGCAGCACCCTCGGACAGGGTGTCTTTGAGCAGTTCTTC.

This clonotype was detected many times. The CDR3 DNA follows: TGTGCCAGCTCAGACATGGTGGCGTCGGGAAACACCATATATTTT. It specifies CASSDMVASGNTIYF. The V call is TRBV18, the J call TRBJ1-3; no reliable D call. The CDR3 length is 15 residues. Germline V gene lookup returns CDR1 KGHSH and CDR2 LQKENI. V was trimmed by 5 bases and J by 4 bases, leaving 15 bases between them.

The chain recombines TRBV6-2 or TRBV6-3 with TRBJ1-2; perhaps TRBD1 as D (5 bases). The CDR3 spans 12 residues. V was cut by 6 bases and J by 6 bases, with 11 bases left in between. Germline CDR1 is MNHEY and CDR2 is SVGEGT. Here the CDR3 DNA reads TGTGCCAGCAGGGGGGACCGGAATGGCTACACCTTC. This translates into CASRGDRNGYTF.

The sample holds many counts of this clonotype. The rearrangement uses TRBV27 and TRBJ1-6; 7 bases line up with TRBD1. Germline values: CDR1 MNHEY, CDR2 SMNVEV (reference sequence). Unmatched junction bases numbered 6, after V lost 5 bases and J lost 11 bases. CDR3 length equals 13 residues. CDR3 coding DNA: TGTGCCAGCAGTCCCGACAGGGCGACACCCCTCCACTTT. Its translation: CASSPDRATPLHF.

This clonotype has at least ten counts. V and J are TRBV6-1 and TRBJ2-3, with TRBD2 matching 9 bases. Germline trimming cut 5 bases from V and 9 bases from J; bases unmatched to any gene: 3. Germline V gives CDR1 MNHNS, CDR2 SASEGT. The CDR3 has 12 amino acids. This chain's CDR3 is CASSRTSGTQYF. CDR3 in DNA: TGTGCCAGCAGTAGAACTAGCGGGACGCAGTATTTT.

This clonotype appeared a few times. The CDR3 reads CASSLRGWPSSPLHF. The CDR3 nucleotides read TGTGCCAGCAGCTTGAGAGGATGGCCAAGTTCACCCCTCCACTTT. This chain uses TRBV5-5 with TRBJ1-6; D unclear. This CDR3 contains 15 residues. V lost 1 base, J lost 9 bases, and 14 bases lay in between. Germline-derived CDR1 and CDR2 are SGHKS and YYEKEE (reference sequence).

This clonotype came up a few times. The genes are TRBV28 and TRBJ2-7, with TRBD2 identical over 9 bases. Germline V lookup: CDR1 MDHEN, CDR2 SYDVKM. J gave up 4 bases and V 3 bases, and 19 bases lay outside the gene matches. CDR3 length: 19 residues. The CDR3 here is CASSFGTFPMRTSAYEQYF. CDR3 nucleotide sequence: TGTGCCAGCAGTTTTGGGACCTTCCCTATGAGGACTAGCGCATACGAGCAGTACTTC.